Included here is one T cell receptor beta chain sequence, with context. It lacks a known antigen. This may arise from a read error, as a much more abundant clone is one base away. Library preparation used multiplex PCR. Sequenced on an Illumina HiSeq 2500. Following protocols modified from ARM-PCR, the researchers constructed TCRbeta libraries through three rounds of nested PCR with primers (Table S4). Before sequencing, PCR products of 200-500 bp were cut from the gel and purified using the QIAquick gel extraction kit. The authors' pipeline ran thus. Reads were cleaned with Trimmomatic, merged with FLASH into complete CDR3 sequences, and assigned to V(D)J germline segments with MiTCR. Clonal diversity was calculated as the inverse Simpson's index using VDJtools. Productive reads were defined as in-frame sequences without a premature stop codon. Through fastp at Q25 and MiXCR, TCRdb rebuilt clones from the public reads, retaining in-frame beta chains. Entries are consolidated by CDR3 protein sequence, retaining the most common genes and DNA. It is TCRdb's table, rather than the study itself, that gives the V and J calls and clone size. This sample is represented by roughly 65,000 distinct CDR3 sequences; 55% to 70% of them were singletons. The ten largest clones capture about 19% of the sample.

The CDR1 and CDR2 encoded by the germline V gene are MNHNS and SASEGT. Trimming at the junction amounts to 6 bases on V and 0 bases on J, and the germline ends lie 14 bases apart. The CDR3 measures 16 amino acids from cysteine to phenylalanine. The read is trimmed to its CDR3 DNA, 48 bases read in frame from base 1. RNA was isolated from bulk unsorted tissue, and RNA quality was assessed with a NanoDrop ND-1000 and an Agilent 2100. All donors had newly diagnosed lung cancer, had not received prior chemotherapy, and were admitted for thoracic surgery in China between August and November 2014. Patients with previous radiotherapy or chemotherapy, or with another concurrent cancer, were excluded from the study. Pieces of surgical tissue measuring roughly 1-2 cm3 were kept in RNAlater solution and stored at -80 degrees C until use. This record belongs to a study of tumor and adjacent non-tumor tissue in lung cancer (dated by TCRdb to between 2017 and 2018). Background on the whole study: By cancer type, the cohort comprised eleven to twelve adenocarcinoma patients, a couple of squamous cell carcinoma patients and 1 small cell lung cancer patient. Among the approximately 15 patients, ages ranged from roughly 30 to 76 years, around 10 were men and 5 were women, and disease was TNM stage I to III. Sequencing generated a total of 130,000,000 or so productive TCRbeta reads, averaging about 4 million reads per sample. Using bulk TCRbeta repertoires from under 18 lung cancer patients, the study set lung tumor tissue side by side with matched distant non-tumor lung tissue. Fewer than 35 paired specimens, one tumor and one normal lung sample per patient, were profiled by TCRbeta CDR3 sequencing.

On the study overall, not on this receptor specifically: TCR diversity was significantly higher in younger patients, and greater tumor TCR diversity was associated with shorter overall survival and shorter disease-free survival. The top 100 clones made up a significantly larger cumulative share of the repertoire in normal lung than in tumor tissue. Only about 14 patients were in the cohort, and the authors stated that larger samples and more detailed clinical data are needed. Because peripheral blood was not sequenced, the blood TCRbeta repertoires of the lung cancer patients in the study went unexamined. Neither the sequencing platform nor unique molecular identifiers are mentioned in the methods. Tumor tissue showed significantly greater TCR diversity (inverse Simpson) than normal lung tissue (approximately 400 vs 170, P = 0.0075, Mann-Whitney U test).

The origin of this receptor is a man between 45 and 60 years old with non-small cell lung cancer. Here the chain combines TRBV6-1 and TRBJ1-4; the D gene is not confidently resolved. Sequences were obtained from lung tumor tissue. Here is the DNA: TGTGCCAGCAGACCCTGCCAAGACGCAACTAATGAAAAACTGTTTTTT. This is translated as CASRPCQDATNEKLFF.